This TCR beta chain emerged from a study of patients and donors after allogeneic stem cell transplantation. TCRdb called the RT-PCR reads again in MiXCR, with one record for every CDR3 protein. In the table there are about a million distinct CDR3 sequences, roughly 18% of which are singletons. The sequence was obtained from a human donor who was either an allogeneic HSCT recipient or a stem cell or donor lymphocyte infusion donor (not recorded which). It is not recorded whose cells these are; they may come from a transplant donor. Source material: blood, either unsorted or a sorted T cell fraction (not recorded which).

The CDR3 protein is CASSLGSAKTDTQYF. CDR3 bases: TGCGCCAGCAGCTTAGGCTCAGCCAAGACAGATACGCAGTATTTT. The V call is TRBV5-1, the J call TRBJ2-3, with D uncertain. CDR3 length: 15 residues. The V gene lost 2 bases and the J gene lost 3 bases, with 13 bases spanning the gap. Germline lookup yields CDR1 SGHRS and CDR2 YFSETQ. Combining the CDR3 with reference TRBV5-1 and TRBJ2-3 gives the whole variable domain KAGVTQTPRYLIKTRGQQVTLSCSPISGHRSVSWYQQTPGQGLQFLFEYFSETQRNKGNFPGRFSGRQFSNSRSEMNVSTLELGDSALYLCASSLGSAKTDTQYFGPGTRLTVL.